The next 22 T cell receptor beta chains were all read from a single sample in a study of blood T cells in healthy people across ages. Using a J-beta primer mix together with a sample-barcoded 5' primer, a second PCR was run for roughly 6 to 12 cycles. From the 5' RACE reads, TCRdb called clonotypes with MiXCR, one entry per CDR3 protein. The repertoire holds about 1.8 million distinct CDR3 sequences, around 50% seen once, with around 2.1% in the top ten. Source material: blood. Receptors were obtained from a woman in her forties in good health.

This sequence joins TRBV27 and TRBJ2-1; 9 nucleotides match TRBD1. After removal of 3 bases from V and 8 bases from J, the junction contained 8 bases not matched to a gene. CDR1 and CDR2 (germline): MNHEY, SMNVEV (reference sequence). The CDR3 covers 15 residues. Here the CDR3 reads CASSFPGQGRDEQFF. As DNA, the CDR3 is TGTGCCAGCAGTTTTCCCGGACAGGGGAGGGATGAGCAGTTCTTC.

The chain joins TRBV7-9 to TRBJ1-2; D is unclear. V was shortened by 2 bases and J by 8 bases, with 12 bases between the two germline ends. The germline CDR1 and CDR2 sequences are SEHNR and FQNEAQ (reference sequence). The CDR3 is 13 residues long. This CDR3 reads CASSLNAPSGYTF. For the CDR3, the DNA is TGTGCCAGCAGCTTAAACGCCCCCTCAGGCTACACCTTC. Drawing the rest from reference TRBV7-9 and TRBJ1-2, the complete variable domain is DTGVSQNPRHKITKRGQNVTFRCDPISEHNRLYWYRQTLGQGPEFLTYFQNEAQLEKSRLLSDRFSAERPKGSFSTLEIQRTEQGDSAMYLCASSLNAPSGYTFGSGTRLTVV.

The chain uses TRBV6-1 and TRBJ2-1; 7 nucleotides agree with TRBD1. Germline CDR1 MNHNS, CDR2 SASEGT. V was pared by 1 base and J by 6 bases, with 6 bases of the junction left unmatched. The CDR3 has 15 amino acids. CDR3 in amino acids: CASSEGGGAPNEQFF. CDR3 in DNA: TGTGCCAGCAGTGAAGGAGGGGGCGCCCCCAATGAGCAGTTCTTC.

This clonotype was detected only a few times. The chain links TRBV24-1 to TRBJ2-1; D unresolved. V lost 6 bases, J lost 8 bases, and 13 bases lay in between. Germline V gene data show CDR1 as KGHDR and CDR2 as SFDVKD. This CDR3 is built from 13 residues. The chain's CDR3 is CATSHSVADEQFF. In nucleotides, the CDR3 is TGTGCCACCAGTCACTCGGTCGCCGATGAGCAGTTCTTC.

This clonotype was observed once. CDR3 residues: CASSYAGEKLFF. CDR3 nucleotides: TGTGCCAGCAGCTATGCCGGTGAAAAACTGTTTTTT. The chain carries TRBV7-2 and TRBJ1-4; D unresolved. The V end lost 4 bases, the J end lost 7 bases, and 7 bases lay between the germline ends. This CDR3 is 12 amino acids long. Per germline, CDR1 SGHTA and CDR2 FQGNSA.

The chain links TRBV6-2 or TRBV6-3 to TRBJ2-5, with TRBD1 matching over 7 bases. Near its end, the DNA agrees better with TRBJ2-7, so the J call may be wrong. This CDR3 spans 13 amino acids. The germline CDR1 and CDR2 sequences are MNHEY and SVGEGT. This CDR3 is CASSAQTGYEQYF. Here the CDR3 DNA reads TGTGCCAGCAGTGCCCAGACAGGGTACGAGCAGTACTTC.

This clonotype was picked up many times. This rearrangement joins TRBV7-9 to TRBJ1-2; 7 bases map to TRBD1. Germline assignment: CDR1 SEHNR and CDR2 FQNEAQ (reference sequence). The J segment lost 1 base and the V segment lost 6 bases, leaving 5 bases of the junction unmatched. This CDR3 contains 14 residues. CDR3 DNA: TGTGCCAGCAGTTTGGACAGGAGTAACTATGGCTACACCTTC. It is translated as CASSLDRSNYGYTF.

This clonotype was observed a handful of times. The genes are TRBV7-2 and TRBJ1-6; TRBD1 matches at 8 bases. The CDR3 spans 15 residues. V was clipped by 7 bases and J by 7 bases; unmatched bases: 9. Germline V lookup: CDR1 SGHTA, CDR2 FQGNSA. CDR3 in DNA: TGTGCCAGCATCCTCAGGGGGCGGAGGAATTCACCCCTCCACTTT. Its translation: CASILRGRRNSPLHF. The full variable domain, its missing parts supplied by reference TRBV7-2 and TRBJ1-6, is GAGVSQSPSNKVTEKGKDVELRCDPISGHTALYWYRQSLGQGLEFLIYFQGNSAPDKSGLPSDRFSAERTGGSVSTLTIQRTQQEDSAVYLCASILRGRRNSPLHFGNGTRLTVT.

The chain is built from TRBV20-1 and TRBJ1-2; the match to TRBD1 covers 7 bases. This CDR3 is 13 amino acids long. Germline loops: CDR1 DFQATT, CDR2 SNEGSKA (reference sequence). V was clipped by 2 bases and J by 8 bases; unmatched bases: 8. The CDR3 is CSARMGQQRGYTF. CDR3 sequence (DNA): TGCAGTGCTAGAATGGGACAGCAGAGGGGCTACACCTTC.

The chain carries TRBV12-3 or TRBV12-4 and TRBJ2-7; TRBD1 aligns across 7 bases. Gene TRBJ2-4 matches the end of the DNA better, so the J call may be wrong. This CDR3 is 13 amino acids long. CDR3 in amino acids: CAMEDRAKNIQYF. The CDR3 nucleotides read TGTGCCATGGAGGACAGGGCCAAAAACATTCAGTACTTC.

The chain joins TRBV7-8 to TRBJ2-7, with 7 bases lining up with TRBD1. The V gene end was trimmed by 0 bases and the J gene end by 2 bases; junction bases not matched to a gene: 7. The CDR3 covers 16 residues. Looked up from germline, CDR1 is SGHVS and CDR2 is FQNEAQ. The DNA of the CDR3 is TGTGCCAGCAGCTTAGCGCCCCGGGACAGAACCTACGAGCAGTACTTC. Amino acids: CASSLAPRDRTYEQYF.

The chain joins TRBV15 to TRBJ2-7; D may be TRBD2 (6 bases). The CDR3 is 15 residues long. CDR1 is LNHNV and CDR2 is YYDKDF in the germline V gene (reference sequence). V was trimmed by 0 bases and J by 0 bases, leaving 9 bases between them. DNA of the CDR3: TGTGCCACCAGCAGAGAACCAGCGGGCTCCTACGAGCAGTACTTC. Translation: CATSREPAGSYEQYF.

The sample holds a few counts of this clonotype. This chain links TRBV6-1 with TRBJ2-5, with 11 bases aligning to TRBD1. Trimming took 5 bases from V and 4 from J; bases not matched to a gene: 3. CDR1 is MNHNS, CDR2 SASEGT, per germline. The CDR3 spans 14 residues. The CDR3 DNA follows: TGTGCCAGCAGTTGGACAGGGGGCTTAGAGACCCAGTACTTC. Amino acid sequence: CASSWTGGLETQYF.

V gene TRBV6-6 combines with J gene TRBJ1-5, with a weak D call TRBD1 (6 bases). Germline values: CDR1 MNHNY, CDR2 SVGAGI (reference sequence). The V gene lost 9 bases and the J gene lost 4 bases, with 13 bases spanning the gap. The CDR3 runs to 13 residues. The CDR3 DNA follows: TGTGCCAGTAACAGGGACGGGAATCAGCCCCAGCATTTT. Amino acid sequence: CASNRDGNQPQHF.

The rearrangement joins TRBV5-1 to TRBJ2-2; D gene uncertain. V lost 3 bases and J 6 bases, leaving 15 bases between the germline ends. There are 15 residues in the CDR3. Germline-derived CDR1 and CDR2 are SGHRS and YFSETQ. The CDR3 coding sequence is TGCGCCAGCAGCTCATATCAGTGTGTTGCCGGGGAGCTGTTTTTT. It encodes CASSSYQCVAGELFF.

The chain carries TRBV4-3 and TRBJ2-1; TRBD2 matches at 11 bases. The trim removed 0 bases at V and 8 bases at J, leaving 6 bases unmatched. Germline-derived CDR1 and CDR2 are LGHNA and YSLEER. The CDR3 length is 16 residues. Here the CDR3 DNA reads TGCGCCAGCAGCCAAGATACACTAGCGGGGGCTTATGAGCAGTTCTTC. Translation: CASSQDTLAGAYEQFF.

The V and J genes are TRBV28 and TRBJ2-7, with D perhaps given as TRBD1 or TRBD2 (6 bases each). Germline V lookup: CDR1 MDHEN, CDR2 SYDVKM. The CDR3 covers 15 residues. Trimming stripped 6 bases from V and 1 base from J, with 16 bases between. CDR3 bases: TGTGCCAGCAGCTCTCCGCGGGACAAATCCTACGAGCAGTACTTC. Translating gives CASSSPRDKSYEQYF.

This clonotype has a handful of counts. J is TRBJ2-3 and V is TRBV29-1; no reliable D call. Per germline, CDR1 SQVTM and CDR2 ANQGSEA. This CDR3 is built from 13 residues. V lost 3 bases to trimming and J lost 4 bases, with 11 bases between them. The CDR3 sequence: CSVDPETADTQYF. CDR3 DNA: TGCAGCGTTGACCCCGAGACGGCAGATACGCAGTATTTT.

In regard to this clonotype: A much larger clone lies one base from this, so it may be a read error. V usage is TRBV10-3 and J usage is TRBJ2-7; D is unclear. The CDR3 is 12 amino acids. The V gene lost 3 bases and the J gene lost 3 bases, with 6 bases spanning the gap. Germline values: CDR1 ENHRY, CDR2 SYGVKD. CDR3 bases: TGTGCCATCAGTGAAGCCGTCTACGAGCAGTACTTC. Translation gives CAISEAVYEQYF.

This clonotype appeared a single time. The chain employs TRBV5-1 and TRBJ2-1; D unclear. Germline V gene lookup returns CDR1 SGHRS and CDR2 YFSETQ. V was trimmed by 0 bases and J by 13 bases, leaving 8 bases between them. The CDR3 totals 11 residues. CDR3 sequence reads: CASSLDETQFF. DNA for the CDR3: TGCGCCAGCAGCTTGGACGAGACCCAGTTCTTC.

This clonotype came up a few times. The chain couples TRBV29-1 to TRBJ2-7; 11 bases match TRBD2. The V gene end was trimmed by 7 bases and the J gene end by 4 bases; junction bases not matched to a gene: 3. Germline assignment: CDR1 SQVTM and CDR2 ANQGSEA. The CDR3 spans 12 residues. CDR3 in DNA: TGCAGCGGTGGACTAGCGGGTTACGAGCAGTACTTC. Translating it yields CSGGLAGYEQYF.

This clonotype was seen more than once but under ten times. The chain couples TRBV5-1 to TRBJ2-1; 12 nucleotides agree with TRBD2. The CDR3 loop spans 14 amino acids. The V gene's germline CDR1 is SGHRS and CDR2 YFSETQ. V was clipped by 3 bases and J by 10 bases; unmatched bases: 5. In nucleotides, the CDR3 is TGCGCCAGCAGCTCGGGACTAGCGGGCCGGGAGCAGTTCTTC. Translation gives CASSSGLAGREQFF.